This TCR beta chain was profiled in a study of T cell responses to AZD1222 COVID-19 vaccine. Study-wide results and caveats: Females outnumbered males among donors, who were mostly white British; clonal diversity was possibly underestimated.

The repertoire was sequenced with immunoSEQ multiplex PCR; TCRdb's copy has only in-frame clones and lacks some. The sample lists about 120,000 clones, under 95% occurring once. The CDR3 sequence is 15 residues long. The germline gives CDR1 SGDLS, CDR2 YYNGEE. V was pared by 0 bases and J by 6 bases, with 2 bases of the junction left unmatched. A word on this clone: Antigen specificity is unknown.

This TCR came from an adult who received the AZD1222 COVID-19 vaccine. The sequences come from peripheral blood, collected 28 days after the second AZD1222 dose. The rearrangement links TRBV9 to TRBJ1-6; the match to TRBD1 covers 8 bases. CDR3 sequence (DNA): TGTGCCAGCAGCGTAGATGGACAGGGTAATTCACCCCTCCACTTT. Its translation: CASSVDGQGNSPLHF.